This entry features one T cell receptor beta chain sequence. The count of this clonotype is one. The clone's antigen remains unknown. The sample holds no much larger clone one base away, and base qualities are not on file. Libraries were made using RACE. TCRdb shows the sequencer as NextSeq 500. During library preparation, unique molecular identifiers were attached to individual cDNA molecules so that TCRs could be counted in a quantitative, reproducible way. Both TCR alpha and TCR beta chains were sequenced from each blood RNA sample. The published analysis was carried out like this. Samples had a median of approximately 96,000 TCRs, with a range from 23,224 to 690,600. The Decombinator software suite was used to annotate V, J and CDR3 in the TCR reads. For the PS versus PT1 abundance plots, all samples were subsampled to the same number of TCRs (28,000). TCRs were defined as expanded if absent before sensitization and observed at least eight times at the 2-week time point. TCRdb redid the processing of the public reads, applying fastp at Q25 and MiXCR, and retained in-frame beta chains. Duplicate CDR3 protein sequences are folded into a single record with the most common DNA and genes. Clone size and V and J calls follow TCRdb, not the original study. The sample table shows 150,000 to 200,000 distinct CDR3 sequences, and 20% to 25% are seen once. The ten biggest clones cover roughly 6.7% of the sample.

This record comes from a study of human T cells and chemical hapten exposure (dated by TCRdb to the early 2020s). Concerning the study at large: For sensitization, 2% DPC in acetone was applied to a roughly 2 cm by roughly 2 cm area of upper inner arm skin. Weekly therapeutic DPC doses were additionally applied to the scalp of patients throughout the roughly 25-week study period. Patch testing was performed on the upper back with Finn chambers containing 0.01% DPC, and the patch tests were scored after 6 days according to International Contact Dermatitis Research Group standards. The mostly female patient cohort included alopecia areata with under or over 50% scalp involvement, alopecia totalis and alopecia universalis. The libraries were sequenced as a pool, and the TCR yield per sample differed mostly because of small variations in library volumes within the pool. In alopecia patients, the study followed how the peripheral blood TCR repertoire changed in vivo over primary and secondary sensitization to diphenylcyclopropenone (DPC), a hapten. Patient blood was sampled pre-sensitization (week 0) and at 2, 6 and about 24 weeks after DPC sensitization. Approximately 28 alopecia patients gave blood for TCR sequencing at one to four time points (pre-sensitization, 2, 6 and 24 weeks). Study-level results and caveats: Significantly more large CDR3 similarity clusters were formed by expanded TCRs than by pre-sensitization or healthy control sets, consistent with antigen-driven responses. Patch test score correlated positively with the number of PT1 expanded TCRs, reaching significance at thresholds 8, 16 and 32 but not at 4. Because all patients had alopecia, a presumed autoimmune disease, the immune response of the patients might differ from that of healthy individuals. DPC sensitization did not change the number of TCRs with a frequency above 1 in 1000, and there was no evidence of changes in global repertoire structure. After repeated subsampling, the strength of the expansion versus patch-test correlation and the threshold at which it became significant changed.

Via the germline V gene (reference sequence), CDR1 is SGHNT and CDR2 YYREEE. The V end gives up 5 bases and the J end 8 bases, leaving 16 bases in the junction not matched to a gene. The CDR3 measures 16 amino acids from cysteine to phenylalanine. Only the CDR3 DNA stays, 48 bases, in frame from base 1. In the paper's terms, the time point label means: patch test 1, 2 weeks after DPC sensitization. Taken with the paper, the label for treatment or condition translates to: therapeutic diphenylcyclopropenone sensitization with weekly scalp DPC. At every patch-test visit, the blood draw took place before the patch test was put on. Patients were considered eligible if aged 18 to 70, diagnosed with alopecia and deemed suitable for DPC therapy, and patients were excluded if pregnant. Unfractionated whole blood was collected in Tempus Blood RNA tubes, and total RNA was extracted from that blood.

This TCR was sampled from a woman in her forties or fifties with alopecia areata. Some clones in this sample may be carry-over from other donors' samples. The sequence joins TRBV5-4 to TRBJ1-1, with TRBD1 identical over 9 junction bases. The starting material was whole blood, obtained in connection with sensitization to the hapten diphenylcyclopropenone (DPC). The CDR3 here reads CASSTETGGARGEAFF. The DNA is as follows: TGTGCCAGCAGTACAGAAACAGGGGGCGCACGCGGCGAAGCTTTCTTT.